The rows below give T cell receptor beta chains drawn from one sample of a study of control samples from healthy donors and cancer patients. Generated by immunoSEQ multiplex PCR, the TCRdb table keeps only in-frame clones and is missing some. The sample yields 100,000 to 150,000 clones, over 75% seen once. The sequenced sample consisted of blood. The receptors come from a middle-aged man in good health. Each CDR3 is given with its conserved first and last residue. Fields, in order: V gene, D gene, clone size, J gene, CDR3 protein, CDR3 DNA. D genes are given only for firm matches. Clone size appears in some rows only: once, few, many, or a class for an expanded clone.

TRBV6-1	NA	NA	TRBJ2-7	CASSDYWTEQYF	TGTGCCAGCAGTGATTACTGGACGGAGCAGTACTTC
TRBV7-9	NA	NA	TRBJ2-5	CASSLGGSNQETQYF	TGTGCCAGCAGCTTAGGGGGGTCAAACCAAGAGACCCAGTACTTC
TRBV20-1	NA	NA	TRBJ2-7	CSAWGGHEQYF	TGCAGTGCTTGGGGGGGGCACGAGCAGTACTTC
TRBV13	TRBD1	NA	TRBJ2-2	CASSPRDRLLAGELFF	TGTGCCAGCAGCCCTCGGGACAGGCTTTTAGCCGGGGAGCTGTTTTTT
TRBV5-1	TRBD1	NA	TRBJ2-3	CASIDRGRADTQYF	TGCGCCAGCATAGACAGGGGGCGCGCAGATACGCAGTATTTT
TRBV27	NA	NA	TRBJ1-6	CASRTTLTASNSPLHF	TGTGCCAGCAGGACCACTTTGACAGCCAGTAATTCACCCCTCCACTTT
TRBV3-1/TRBV3-2	NA	NA	TRBJ1-2	CASSQGRGYGGYTF	TGTGCCAGCAGCCAAGGACGGGGTTACGGTGGCTACACCTTC
TRBV6-1	NA	NA	TRBJ1-5	CASSEEGGSKPQHF	TGTGCCAGCAGTGAGGAGGGGGGCTCGAAGCCCCAGCATTTT
TRBV29-1	NA	NA	TRBJ1-4	CSGSPGPGEKLFF	TGCAGCGGCTCACCGGGGCCGGGGGAAAAACTGTTTTTT
TRBV2	NA	NA	TRBJ1-1	CASSELLVGLNTEAFF	TGTGCCAGCAGTGAATTGTTAGTCGGTTTGAACACTGAAGCTTTCTTT
TRBV14	TRBD2	NA	TRBJ2-3	CASQRGRTDTQYF	TGTGCCAGCCAGCGGGGGCGCACAGATACGCAGTATTTT
TRBV19	NA	NA	TRBJ2-7	CASSIERSSYEQYF	TGTGCCAGTAGTATTGAGCGGAGCTCCTACGAGCAGTACTTC
TRBV15	TRBD1	NA	TRBJ1-2	CATSPQLGQGRGYTF	TGTGCCACCAGCCCACAACTCGGACAGGGCCGTGGCTACACCTTC
TRBV7-3	NA	NA	TRBJ2-2	CASSSLGPGELFF	TGTGCCAGCAGCTCACTAGGCCCCGGGGAGCTGTTTTTT
TRBV19	NA	NA	TRBJ1-5	CASKGGLSNQPQHF	TGTGCCAGCAAGGGTGGGTTAAGCAATCAGCCCCAGCATTTT
TRBV10-2	TRBD1	NA	TRBJ2-3	CASSARGGLTDTQYF	TGCGCCAGCAGTGCCAGAGGGGGCCTCACAGATACGCAGTATTTT
TRBV18	NA	NA	TRBJ1-1	CASSPKVNTEAFF	TGTGCCAGCTCGCCTAAGGTGAACACTGAAGCTTTCTTT
TRBV13	NA	NA	TRBJ2-1	CASNRQGGVGEQFF	TGTGCCAGCAACCGGCAGGGGGGAGTCGGTGAGCAGTTCTTC
TRBV13	TRBD1	NA	TRBJ2-5	CASSFKQGAHQETQYF	TGTGCCAGCAGTTTTAAACAGGGGGCTCACCAAGAGACCCAGTACTTC
TRBV5-1	TRBD1	NA	TRBJ2-5	CASSLDRGTNQETQYF	TGCGCCAGCAGCTTGGACAGGGGTACGAATCAAGAGACCCAGTACTTC
TRBV3-1/TRBV3-2	NA	NA	TRBJ2-5	CASSQEWRVETQYF	TGTGCCAGCAGCCAAGAATGGCGAGTAGAGACCCAGTACTTC
TRBV7-9	NA	NA	TRBJ1-1	CASSFRADTEAFF	TGTGCCAGCAGTTTCCGGGCCGACACTGAAGCTTTCTTT
TRBV5-1	NA	NA	TRBJ1-2	CASSLEGVGYGYTF	TGCGCCAGCAGCTTGGAGGGGGTCGGCTATGGCTACACCTTC
TRBV6-6	NA	NA	TRBJ2-7	CASRTGSGHEQYF	TGTGCCAGCAGAACGGGCTCAGGGCACGAGCAGTACTTC
TRBV14	NA	NA	TRBJ2-7	CASSEGIPAGGSEQYF	TGTGCCAGCAGTGAGGGTATACCGGCCGGAGGCTCCGAGCAGTACTTC
TRBV5-4	TRBD1	NA	TRBJ1-1	CASSGGTGTGTFF	TGTGCCAGCAGCGGGGGGACCGGGACAGGAACTTTCTTT
TRBV15	NA	NA	TRBJ1-2	CATSRVSQTGRYGYTF	TGTGCCACCAGCAGAGTATCCCAGACAGGAAGATATGGCTACACCTTC
TRBV6-5	NA	NA	TRBJ1-2	CASSYSRGDYGYTF	TGTGCCAGCAGTTACTCTCGGGGCGACTATGGCTACACCTTC
TRBV30	TRBD1	NA	TRBJ2-7	CAWRTGAYEQYF	TGTGCCTGGAGGACAGGGGCTTACGAGCAGTACTTC
TRBV11-2	TRBD1	NA	TRBJ2-7	CASSSGQGAWEQYF	TGTGCCAGCAGCTCTGGACAGGGGGCTTGGGAGCAGTACTTC
TRBV5-4	TRBD2	NA	TRBJ2-3	CASGLAGFSTDTQYF	TGTGCCAGCGGCCTAGCGGGATTTAGCACAGATACGCAGTATTTT
TRBV3-1/TRBV3-2	NA	NA	TRBJ1-3	CASSPADNPTGNTIYF	TGTGCCAGCAGCCCGGCGGACAATCCCACTGGAAACACCATATATTTT
TRBV9	TRBD2	once	TRBJ2-2	CASSVAAGGPGELFF	TGTGCCAGCAGCGTAGCAGCGGGGGGGCCCGGGGAGCTGTTTTTT
TRBV5-4	NA	NA	TRBJ2-6	CASSAQGGANVLTF	TGTGCCAGCAGCGCCCAGGGGGGGGCCAACGTCCTGACTTTC
TRBV19	NA	NA	TRBJ1-1	CASSILPGANTEAFF	TGTGCCAGTAGTATTCTACCGGGGGCGAACACTGAAGCTTTCTTT
TRBV24-1	NA	once	TRBJ1-1	CATTRFEAFF	TGTGCCACCACCCGATTTGAAGCTTTCTTT
TRBV7-6	NA	NA	TRBJ2-5	CASSTRGLLQETQYF	TGTGCCAGCAGCACGCGGGGGCTACTACAAGAGACCCAGTACTTC
TRBV12-5	TRBD2	NA	TRBJ2-1	CASGSPSGGANEQFF	TGTGCTAGTGGTTCGCCTAGCGGGGGGGCTAATGAGCAGTTCTTC
TRBV30	NA	NA	TRBJ1-6	CAWRTEYNSPLHF	TGTGCCTGGAGGACAGAGTATAATTCACCCCTCCACTTT
TRBV5-1	TRBD2	NA	TRBJ2-3	CASSLGSGGSSTDTQYF	TGCGCCAGCAGCTTAGGTAGCGGGGGCTCCTCCACAGATACGCAGTATTTT
TRBV9	NA	few	TRBJ2-5	CASSVAPVGGLGRETQYF	TGTGCCAGCAGCGTAGCACCCGTTGGAGGCCTGGGGAGAGAGACCCAGTACTTC
TRBV7-2	TRBD1	NA	TRBJ1-1	CASSLGRGREAFF	TGTGCCAGCAGCTTAGGCAGGGGGCGAGAAGCTTTCTTT
TRBV28	NA	NA	TRBJ2-7	CASRREKAGAYEQYF	TGTGCCAGCAGACGAGAGAAAGCCGGGGCCTACGAGCAGTACTTC
TRBV9	NA	once	TRBJ1-1	CASSVGGANTEAFF	TGTGCCAGCAGCGTTGGTGGGGCGAACACTGAAGCTTTCTTT
TRBV7-9	NA	NA	TRBJ2-1	CASSSPGNEQFF	TGTGCCAGCAGCTCGCCTGGGAATGAGCAGTTCTTC
TRBV6-5	TRBD1	NA	TRBJ1-6	CASSTPDRGYSPLHF	TGTGCCAGCAGTACCCCGGACAGGGGATATTCACCCCTCCACTTT
TRBV4-2	NA	NA	TRBJ1-4	CASSRPESEKLFF	TGTGCCAGCAGCCGCCCCGAGAGTGAAAAACTGTTTTTT
TRBV6-4	NA	NA	TRBJ2-1	CASSRDWSSYNEQFF	TGTGCCAGCAGCCGGGACTGGAGCTCCTACAATGAGCAGTTCTTC
TRBV7-8	NA	NA	TRBJ2-5	CASSLNPQRQETQYF	TGTGCCAGCAGCCTCAACCCACAGCGCCAAGAGACCCAGTACTTC
TRBV7-6	TRBD1	NA	TRBJ2-1	CASSLVRTGTGSEQFF	TGTGCCAGCAGCTTAGTACGTACTGGGACAGGGTCCGAGCAGTTCTTC
TRBV19	TRBD1	NA	TRBJ1-6	CASRDRGQRSPLHF	TGTGCCAGTAGAGACAGGGGGCAGCGATCACCCCTCCACTTT
TRBV7-3	TRBD2	NA	TRBJ2-5	CASSSGQRDQGTQYF	TGTGCCAGCAGTTCGGGCCAGCGGGACCAAGGGACCCAGTACTTC
TRBV4-1	NA	NA	TRBJ1-3	CASSLGGASGNTIYF	TGCGCCAGCAGCCTCGGTGGGGCTTCTGGAAACACCATATATTTT
TRBV2	TRBD2	NA	TRBJ2-4	CATRLAGGPVLAKNIQYF	TGTGCCACCCGACTAGCGGGGGGCCCCGTTCTAGCCAAAAACATTCAGTACTTC
TRBV6-1	TRBD1	NA	TRBJ2-7	CASSEQQGAVQYEQYF	TGTGCCAGCAGCGAACAACAGGGGGCGGTCCAATACGAGCAGTACTTC
TRBV11-2	NA	NA	TRBJ2-5	CASSLKETQYF	TGTGCCAGCAGCTTAAAGGAGACCCAGTACTTC
TRBV7-9	TRBD1	NA	TRBJ2-7	CASSSPGQPYEQYF	TGTGCCAGCAGCTCTCCGGGACAGCCCTACGAGCAGTACTTC
TRBV7-9	NA	NA	TRBJ2-5	CASSLAPNGETQYF	TGTGCCAGCAGCTTAGCCCCAAATGGCGAGACCCAGTACTTC